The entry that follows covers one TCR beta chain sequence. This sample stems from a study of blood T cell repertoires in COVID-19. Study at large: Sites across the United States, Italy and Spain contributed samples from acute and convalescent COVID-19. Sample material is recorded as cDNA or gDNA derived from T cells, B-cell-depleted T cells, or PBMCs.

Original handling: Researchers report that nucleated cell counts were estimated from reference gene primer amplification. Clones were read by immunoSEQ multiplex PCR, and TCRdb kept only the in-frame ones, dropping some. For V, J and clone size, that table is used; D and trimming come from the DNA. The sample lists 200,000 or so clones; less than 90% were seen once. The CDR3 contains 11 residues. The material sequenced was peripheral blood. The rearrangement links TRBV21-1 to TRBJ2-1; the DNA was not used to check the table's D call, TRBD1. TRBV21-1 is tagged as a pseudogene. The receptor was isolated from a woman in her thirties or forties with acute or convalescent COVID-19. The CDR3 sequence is CASGLGTGPFF. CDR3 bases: TGTGCCAGCGGACTCGGGACAGGGCCGTTCTTC.